Each of the 30 T cell receptor beta chains below was sequenced from the same sample in a study of shared clonotypes between healthy human individuals. Here immunoSEQ multiplex PCR was the method, and the copy in TCRdb shows in-frame clones only, minus some. The sample consists of 2 million to 2.5 million clones, 80% to 95% of them appearing once. The source material was naive CD4+ T cells from PBMCs. As to subset: CD45RA+ positively selected. The origin of the receptors is a man between 18 and 29 years old in good health. Some clones in this sample may be carry-over from other donors' samples.

V and J are TRBV27 and TRBJ1-1; D possibly corresponds to TRBD1 (6 bases). The germline gives CDR1 MNHEY, CDR2 SMNVEV (reference sequence). Between the trimmed V and J ends, which lost 0 bases and 5 bases, there was a span of 22 bases. The CDR3 covers 18 residues. CDR3 in DNA: TGTGCCAGCAGTTTATCAAGGGCCAGGGGCCTTTTAGAAACTGAAGCTTTCTTT. It yields the protein CASSLSRARGLLETEAFF.

This chain uses TRBV7-9 with TRBJ1-6; D gene uncertain. The V gene's germline CDR1 is SEHNR and CDR2 FQNEAQ (reference sequence). V was trimmed by 1 base and J by 8 bases, leaving 6 bases between them. The CDR3 has 13 amino acids. The CDR3 spells CASSLVGDSPLHF. The DNA of the CDR3 is TGTGCCAGCAGCTTAGTCGGGGATTCACCCCTCCACTTT.

The chain carries TRBV7-2 and TRBJ2-6, with TRBD1 matching over 10 bases. Germline values: CDR1 SGHTA, CDR2 FQGNSA. The V and J ends lost 6 bases and 0 bases, in that order; junction bases with no gene match: 11. The CDR3 sequence is 19 residues long. The CDR3 nucleotides are TGTGCCAGCAGTTCAAGAGGGGGACAGGGGCCCTCTGGGGCCAACGTCCTGACTTTC. Translated, it gives CASSSRGGQGPSGANVLTF. Full variable domain (remainder filled in from reference TRBV7-2 and TRBJ2-6): GAGVSQSPSNKVTEKGKDVELRCDPISGHTALYWYRQSLGQGLEFLIYFQGNSAPDKSGLPSDRFSAERTGGSVSTLTIQRTQQEDSAVYLCASSSRGGQGPSGANVLTFGAGSRLTVL.

This clone was seen just once. The J gene is TRBJ2-1, the V gene TRBV7-7, with 9 bases fitting TRBD1. V shed 5 bases and J 6 bases; nucleotides not matched to a gene: 5. The germline gives CDR1 SSHAT, CDR2 FNYEAQ (reference sequence). This CDR3 has 14 amino acids. The CDR3 nucleotides read TGTGCCAGCAGCCGTCTACAGGGGGCCAATGAGCAGTTCTTC. Its protein is CASSRLQGANEQFF.

The CDR3 coding sequence is TGTGCCAGCATGGGGACGGCTTCGAATGAAAAACTGTTTTTT. This encodes CASMGTASNEKLFF. The V call is TRBV6-1, the J call TRBJ1-4; tentatively, D is TRBD1 (5 bases). The germline V and J ends were trimmed by 7 bases and 5 bases, with 14 bases remaining between them. CDR3 length equals 14 residues. The germline gives CDR1 MNHNS, CDR2 SASEGT.

V gene TRBV5-5 combines with J gene TRBJ2-2; 9 bases line up with TRBD1. The CDR3 consists of 17 residues. The germline V gene encodes CDR1 SGHKS and CDR2 YYEKEE (reference sequence). V shed 3 bases, J shed 8 bases, and the junction held 14 bases outside the gene matches. Written as DNA, the CDR3 is TGTGCCAGCAGCTCGAACCCGGACAGGGGTCTCGCAGGGGAGCTGTTTTTT. Its protein is CASSSNPDRGLAGELFF.

This chain links TRBV11-1 with TRBJ1-4, with D unresolved. CDR1 and CDR2 from the germline V gene are SGHAT and FQDESV (reference sequence). The V gene lost 1 base and the J gene lost 8 bases, with 14 bases spanning the gap. CDR3 length equals 15 residues. The CDR3 protein is CASSLGVDHTEKLFF. CDR3 DNA: TGTGCCAGCAGCTTAGGTGTCGACCATACGGAAAAACTGTTTTTT. Full variable domain (rest looked up from reference TRBV11-1 and TRBJ1-4): EAEVAQSPRYKITEKSQAVAFWCDPISGHATLYWYRQILGQGPELLVQFQDESVVDDSQLPKDRFSAERLKGVDSTLKIQPAELGDSAMYLCASSLGVDHTEKLFFGSGTQLSVL.

The rearrangement links TRBV5-1 to TRBJ2-1; 7 bases agree with TRBD2. Germline V lookup: CDR1 SGHRS, CDR2 YFSETQ. The length of the CDR3 is 17 residues. The trim removed 1 base at V and 1 base at J, leaving 8 bases unmatched. CDR3 sequence: CASSLYRRERSYNEQFF. The CDR3 nucleotides are TGCGCCAGCAGCTTGTATCGGCGGGAGCGTTCCTACAATGAGCAGTTCTTC.

The gene calls are TRBV29-1 and TRBJ2-7, with 7 bases matching TRBD1. The CDR3 length is 13 residues. Germline values: CDR1 SQVTM, CDR2 ANQGSEA. V shed 6 bases, J shed 6 bases, and the junction held 11 bases outside the gene matches. CDR3 coding DNA: TGCAGCGTAAAGACAGGGATGGGCTCCGAGCAGTACTTC. Residues: CSVKTGMGSEQYF.

This clone has more than one count but fewer than ten. Other nucleotide sequences from this sample produce the same CDR3. The chain carries TRBV7-2 and TRBJ2-5, with D unclear. V shed 0 bases and J shed 5 bases, with 1 base lying between them. This CDR3 is built from 11 residues. The germline V gene has CDR1 SGHTA and CDR2 FQGNSA. As DNA, the CDR3 is TGTGCCAGCAGCTTAGCCGAGACCCAGTACTTC. Translated, it gives CASSLAETQYF.

The V and J genes are TRBV7-3 and TRBJ2-2; D gene unclear. Trimming pared 5 bases from V and 4 bases from J, leaving 11 bases between. The germline gives CDR1 SGHTA, CDR2 FQGTGA. The CDR3 covers 14 residues. The CDR3 DNA is TGTGCCAGCAGCCCAGGACCAGTCACCGGGGAGCTGTTTTTT. Translation: CASSPGPVTGELFF.

The CDR3 bases are TGTGCCAGCAGTGTTAGCGCCCATGAGCAGTTCTTC. Protein product: CASSVSAHEQFF. This chain connects TRBV6-1 to TRBJ2-1, with TRBD2 as a possible D gene (5 bases). The germline V gene encodes CDR1 MNHNS and CDR2 SASEGT. The CDR3 contains 12 residues. V shed 4 bases and J shed 8 bases, with 9 bases lying between them.

This chain connects TRBV6-6 to TRBJ1-2, with 7 bases fitting TRBD1. The trim removed 2 bases at V and 10 bases at J, leaving 1 base unmatched. The CDR3 extends over 11 amino acids. The V gene's germline CDR1 is MNHNY and CDR2 SVGAGI (reference sequence). The DNA of the CDR3 is TGTGCCAGCAGTTACGGACAGGCCTACACCTTC. This gives the protein CASSYGQAYTF.

This rearrangement joins TRBV5-1 to TRBJ2-2; D possibly matches TRBD1 or TRBD2 (5 bases each). The CDR3 is 16 amino acids. Germline lookup yields CDR1 SGHRS and CDR2 YFSETQ. Trimming removed 4 bases from V and 1 base from J, with 14 bases in between. The CDR3 region is CASSISGTQNTGELFF. For the CDR3, the DNA is TGCGCCAGCAGCATATCCGGGACCCAGAACACCGGGGAGCTGTTTTTT.

The chain carries TRBV18 and TRBJ1-5; D is perhaps TRBD1 (6 bases). Trimming took off 5 bases at V and 7 bases at J, with 15 bases between the two ends. The CDR3 consists of 14 residues. From germline, CDR1 is KGHSH and CDR2 LQKENI. The CDR3, as DNA: TGTGCCAGCTCATCTATTCCAGGGGAACAGCCCCAGCATTTT. This translates into CASSSIPGEQPQHF.

The gene calls are TRBV4-1 and TRBJ2-3; perhaps TRBD2 as D (6 bases). The CDR3 contains 16 residues. V lost 4 bases to trimming and J lost 4 bases, with 18 bases between them. Germline V gene lookup returns CDR1 MGHRA and CDR2 YSYEKL. DNA of the CDR3: TGCGCCAGCAGCCTTCAAGCGGGTGATGTCGCAGATACGCAGTATTTT. Its translation is CASSLQAGDVADTQYF.

The sample holds one count of this clone. The chain is built from TRBV5-1 and TRBJ2-1, with D possibly matching TRBD1 (5 bases). CDR1 SGHRS and CDR2 YFSETQ come from the germline V gene. There are 14 residues in the CDR3. V was clipped by 4 bases and J by 5 bases, with 13 bases between them. CDR3 in DNA: TGCGCCAGCAGCGGGGCTTCTCCGCACAATGAGCAGTTCTTC. This translates into CASSGASPHNEQFF.

This chain connects TRBV5-6 to TRBJ1-2; D gene ambiguous. Germline CDR1 is SGHDT and CDR2 is YYEEEE. This CDR3 has 13 residues. V was cut by 0 bases and J by 8 bases, with 11 bases left in between. The CDR3 loop reads CASSLGVSRGYTF. CDR3 nucleotide sequence: TGTGCCAGCAGCTTGGGTGTCAGTAGGGGCTACACCTTC.

The chain links TRBV6-1 to TRBJ1-2, with a weak D call TRBD1 (5 bases). Per the germline V gene, CDR1 is MNHNS and CDR2 is SASEGT. This CDR3 contains 16 residues. V lost 1 base, J lost 7 bases, and 19 bases lay in between. The CDR3 DNA reads TGTGCCAGCAGTGAAGGCCCCTCGACCCTGGGGCTTGGCTACACCTTC. Its protein product is CASSEGPSTLGLGYTF.

This chain uses TRBV28 with TRBJ2-1; 9 bases are a match to TRBD2. The CDR3 contains 13 residues. Trimming took 5 bases from V and 12 from J; bases not matched to a gene: 8. The germline V gene has CDR1 MDHEN and CDR2 SYDVKM. The CDR3 nucleotides read TGTGCCAGCAGTAAATTAGCGGGAGTTGGGCAGTTCTTC. Translating gives CASSKLAGVGQFF.

The rearrangement uses TRBV5-6 and TRBJ2-7; the match to TRBD2 covers 12 bases. CDR3 length: 17 residues. Trimming at V came to 4 bases and at J to 2 bases, leaving 10 bases not matched to a gene. CDR1 is SGHDT and CDR2 is YYEEEE in the germline V gene. The DNA for the CDR3 is TGTGCCAGCAGCCGGGGCCGCGGGACTAGCGGGCCCTACGAGCAGTACTTC. Protein product: CASSRGRGTSGPYEQYF.

In this sample, this clone turned up a few times. V gene TRBV7-9 combines with J gene TRBJ1-1, with D uncertain. This CDR3 has 14 amino acids. Looked up from germline, CDR1 is SEHNR and CDR2 is FQNEAQ (reference sequence). V was clipped by 5 bases and J by 6 bases, with 16 bases between them. CDR3 nucleotide sequence: TGTGCCAGCAGCCTAGGTCTCAGCGTGGCTGAAGCTTTCTTT. Its translation: CASSLGLSVAEAFF.

The gene calls are TRBV10-3 and TRBJ2-7, with 12 positions matching TRBD1. Per the germline V gene, CDR1 is ENHRY and CDR2 is SYGVKD. Trimming at V came to 8 bases and at J to 1 base, leaving 9 bases not matched to a gene. There are 16 residues in the CDR3. This CDR3 is CAIGDRGPRGSYEQYF. The CDR3 nucleotides are TGTGCCATCGGGGACAGGGGGCCCCGAGGTTCCTACGAGCAGTACTTC.

The sample holds one count of this clone. This chain connects TRBV6-6 to TRBJ2-2, with D perhaps matching TRBD2 (5 bases). V was pared by 4 bases and J by 0 bases, with 9 bases between. Germline V gene data show CDR1 as MNHNY and CDR2 as SVGAGI (reference sequence). This CDR3 has 15 residues. Here the CDR3 DNA reads TGTGCCAGCAGTTTTGTTAGCGCGAACACCGGGGAGCTGTTTTTT. As protein: CASSFVSANTGELFF.

The chain combines TRBV19 with TRBJ1-4; D is ambiguous. Germline assignment: CDR1 LNHDA and CDR2 SQIVND (reference sequence). Between the trimmed V and J ends, which lost 7 bases and 5 bases, there was a span of 11 bases. The CDR3 is 13 residues long. This chain's CDR3 is CASTGRRNEKLFF. CDR3 bases: TGTGCCAGTACGGGCAGGAGAAATGAAAAACTGTTTTTT.

The genes are TRBV28 and TRBJ1-4; D is ambiguous. V lost 4 bases and J 3 bases, leaving 9 bases between the germline ends. This CDR3 spans 14 amino acids. Germline V gives CDR1 MDHEN, CDR2 SYDVKM. The CDR3: CASSSQVPNEKLFF. CDR3 DNA sequence: TGTGCCAGCAGTTCCCAGGTCCCTAATGAAAAACTGTTTTTT.

The chain combines TRBV6-5 with TRBJ2-5; 7 bases are shared with TRBD1. This CDR3 contains 15 residues. Germline V CDR1 and CDR2: MNHEY, SVGAGI. J was trimmed by 2 bases and V by 2 bases; bases with no gene match: 5. The chain's CDR3 is CASSYAPDRQETQYF. CDR3 nucleotide sequence: TGTGCCAGCAGTTACGCCCCGGACAGGCAAGAGACCCAGTACTTC.

The chain links TRBV9 to TRBJ2-1; D remains unclear. CDR1 and CDR2 from the germline V gene are SGDLS and YYNGEE. This CDR3 comprises 15 residues. V gave up 0 bases and J gave up 0 bases, with 7 bases separating them. CDR3 coding DNA: TGTGCCAGCAGCGTAGTCGGATACTCCTACAATGAGCAGTTCTTC. This encodes CASSVVGYSYNEQFF.

This rearrangement joins TRBV18 to TRBJ1-1; no clear D. The CDR3 spans 14 residues. Looked up from germline, CDR1 is KGHSH and CDR2 is LQKENI. V lost 1 base and J lost 2, with 8 bases in between. In DNA, the CDR3 is TGTGCCAGCTCACCACAGATTTCTAACACTGAAGCTTTCTTT. This encodes CASSPQISNTEAFF.

The chain couples TRBV5-1 to TRBJ2-3; D possibly corresponds to TRBD2 (5 bases). Trimming removed 2 bases from V and 1 base from J, with 11 bases in between. This CDR3 region has 15 residues. The germline V gene encodes CDR1 SGHRS and CDR2 YFSETQ. Here the CDR3 reads CASSLWVGGTDTQYF. The DNA for the CDR3 is TGCGCCAGCAGCTTATGGGTCGGGGGCACAGATACGCAGTATTTT.